This record covers a single TCR beta chain. Data came from immunoSEQ multiplex PCR; TCRdb stores just in-frame clones and leaves some out. The table records some 740,000 clones, 85% to 95% of them present only once. These data belong to a study of shared clonotypes between healthy human individuals. Study-level background: Three CD4 naive, three CD4 memory, two CD8 naive and one CD8 memory plate were used per donor.

As defined, naive CD8 cells were CD45RO-negative and positively selected for CCR7, with terminally differentiated effector memory CD45RA+ cells excluded. The CDR3 is 16 residues long. J was trimmed by 3 bases and V by 3 bases; bases with no gene match: 4. Germline V CDR1 and CDR2: MNHNY, SVGAGI (reference sequence). This sequence was found in a man between 25 and 39 years old in good health. The sample comprised naive CD8+ T cells sorted from blood. The chain joins TRBV6-6 to TRBJ2-2, with 10 bases aligning to TRBD2. The CDR3 sequence is CASSYLAGGDTGELFF. The CDR3 region has the DNA TGTGCCAGCAGTTATTTAGCGGGAGGAGACACCGGGGAGCTGTTTTTT.